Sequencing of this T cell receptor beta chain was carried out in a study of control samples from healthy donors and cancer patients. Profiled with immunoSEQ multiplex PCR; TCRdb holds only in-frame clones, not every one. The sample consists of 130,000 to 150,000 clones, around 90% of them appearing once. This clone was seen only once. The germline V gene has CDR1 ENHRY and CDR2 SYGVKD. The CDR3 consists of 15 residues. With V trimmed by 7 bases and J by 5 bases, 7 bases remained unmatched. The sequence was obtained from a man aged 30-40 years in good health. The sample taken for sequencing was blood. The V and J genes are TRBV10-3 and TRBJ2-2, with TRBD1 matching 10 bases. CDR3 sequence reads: CAIMSGQGETGELFF. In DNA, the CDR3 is TGTGCCATCATGTCCGGACAGGGGGAGACCGGGGAGCTGTTTTTT.